Presented here are 11 T cell receptor beta chains from one specimen sequenced in a study of blood T cell repertoires in COVID-19. Here immunoSEQ multiplex PCR was the method, and the copy in TCRdb shows in-frame clones only, minus some. Of 200,000 to 250,000 clones listed, 70% to 90% are singletons. The sequencing sample was made of peripheral blood. These TCRs come from a woman aged 50 to 60 with COVID-19, enrolled during active disease.

V and J are TRBV6-6 and TRBJ2-5; tentatively, D is TRBD1 (6 bases). Germline assignment: CDR1 MNHNY and CDR2 SVGAGI (reference sequence). The CDR3 has 13 residues. V lost 7 bases, J lost 4 bases, and 13 bases lay in between. CDR3: CASMDTGRETQYF. CDR3 sequence (DNA): TGTGCCAGCATGGACACAGGGAGAGAGACCCAGTACTTC.

The chain employs TRBV4-3 and TRBJ2-7; 8 nucleotides match TRBD2. Looked up from germline, CDR1 is LGHNA and CDR2 is YSLEER. V dropped 0 bases and J dropped 4; count of bases not matched to a gene: 5. The CDR3 is 15 residues long. This chain's CDR3 is CASSQDRSGGYEQYF. As DNA, the CDR3 is TGCGCCAGCAGCCAAGATCGGAGCGGGGGTTACGAGCAGTACTTC.

This clone was counted only a few times. This CDR3 is CASSIGLAGGYQYF. CDR3 DNA: TGTGCCAGCAGCATCGGACTAGCGGGGGGTTATCAGTACTTC. This chain uses TRBV9 with TRBJ2-4; 14 bases are shared with TRBD2. The germline V gene encodes CDR1 SGDLS and CDR2 YYNGEE. V was pared by 4 bases and J by 12 bases, with 6 bases of the junction left unmatched. The CDR3 loop spans 14 amino acids.

This chain's CDR3 is CASSPLDRVGGYTF. In nucleotides, the CDR3 is TGTGCCAGCAGCCCTTTGGACAGGGTGGGTGGCTACACCTTC. V usage is TRBV5-5 and J usage is TRBJ1-2, with 8 bases matching TRBD1. Germline values: CDR1 SGHKS, CDR2 YYEKEE (reference sequence). The CDR3 runs to 14 residues. Trimming removed 4 bases from V and 7 bases from J; junction bases left unmatched: 9.

This rearrangement joins TRBV7-2 to TRBJ1-5; TRBD1 might be the D (6 bases). Germline CDR1 is SGHTA and CDR2 is FQGNSA. Trimming shortened V by 6 bases and J by 6 bases, and 12 bases separated the two germline ends. The CDR3 has 13 residues. The CDR3 sequence: CASRQGWGQPQHF. The CDR3 DNA follows: TGTGCCAGCAGACAGGGCTGGGGTCAGCCCCAGCATTTT.

The chain links TRBV19 to TRBJ2-2; D possibly corresponds to TRBD1 (7 bases). The CDR3 runs to 17 residues. V lost 2 bases and J lost 1, with 14 bases in between. Germline CDR1 and CDR2: LNHDA and SQIVND (reference sequence). The CDR3 loop is CASSIYGGGGNTGELFF. The CDR3 DNA is TGTGCCAGTAGTATATATGGAGGGGGCGGGAACACCGGGGAGCTGTTTTTT.

The gene calls are TRBV4-3 and TRBJ2-7; 10 nucleotides align to TRBD2. Germline-derived CDR1 and CDR2 are LGHNA and YSLEER. CDR3 length: 16 amino acids. The J segment lost 5 bases and the V segment lost 0 bases, leaving 7 bases of the junction unmatched. The CDR3 here is CASSQDLGAGGNEQYF. The CDR3 DNA is TGCGCCAGCAGCCAAGATCTTGGAGCGGGGGGGAACGAGCAGTACTTC.

This clone turned up a few times. V usage is TRBV2 and J usage is TRBJ1-2; D possibly corresponds to TRBD1 (5 bases). CDR1 and CDR2 (germline): SNHLY, FYNNEI. The CDR3 sequence is 14 residues long. Trimming pared 7 bases from V and 5 bases from J, leaving 17 bases between. In nucleotides, the CDR3 is TGTGCCAGCACCCCCCCCGGGCCAGGGTATGGCTACACCTTC. Its translation is CASTPPGPGYGYTF.

V and J are TRBV7-9 and TRBJ1-2; D might be TRBD1 (6 bases). The germline V gene encodes CDR1 SEHNR and CDR2 FQNEAQ (reference sequence). Deletions cut 4 bases from V and 5 bases from J, with 11 bases between. CDR3 size: 13 residues. The CDR3 DNA reads as TGTGCCAGCAGCTCGGGACACCAGTATGGCTACACCTTC. Protein sequence: CASSSGHQYGYTF. Combining the CDR3 with reference TRBV7-9 and TRBJ1-2 gives the whole variable domain DTGVSQNPRHKITKRGQNVTFRCDPISEHNRLYWYRQTLGQGPEFLTYFQNEAQLEKSRLLSDRFSAERPKGSFSTLEIQRTEQGDSAMYLCASSSGHQYGYTFGSGTRLTVV.

The chain combines TRBV27 with TRBJ1-3; D perhaps matches TRBD1 (5 bases). Germline CDR1 is MNHEY and CDR2 is SMNVEV (reference sequence). Trimming cost V 5 bases and J 0 bases, with 17 bases left between them. This CDR3 has 17 amino acids. CDR3 residues: CASSLSSQVTSGNTIYF. CDR3 nucleotide sequence: TGTGCCAGCAGTCTCAGCTCACAGGTTACCTCTGGAAACACCATATATTTT.

CDR3 in amino acids: CASSWGQTTNEKLFF. The CDR3 DNA follows: TGCGCCAGCAGCTGGGGACAGACAACTAATGAAAAACTGTTTTTT. This chain uses TRBV5-1 with TRBJ1-4; 7 bases fit TRBD1. The germline V gene has CDR1 SGHRS and CDR2 YFSETQ. J gave up 0 bases and V 3 bases, and 2 bases lay outside the gene matches. There are 15 residues in the CDR3.